This T cell receptor beta chain emerged from a study of cytomegalovirus exposure and HLA in healthy donors. On the study more broadly: As released early, the data held 65 million to 90 million unique TCRs from HLA-typed donors. General study points: The classifier reportedly diagnosed cytomegalovirus status with high sensitivity and specificity. Other equally common chains were less clonally expanded than HLA-associated TCR beta chains, a later analysis showed. CMV serostatus was the only immune exposure information that was available.

The PCR used 60 Vbeta and 13 Jbeta primers. TCRdb's copy holds only in-frame clones and misses some; the assay was immunoSEQ multiplex PCR. The sample carries over 150,000 clones, approximately 76% recorded once. From germline, CDR1 is SNHLY and CDR2 FYNNEI. The CDR3 length is 13 residues. With 6 bases removed from V and 4 bases from J, the gap between germline ends came to 13 bases. This clone was counted only a few times. What it recognizes is unknown. The TCR originated in a man aged 55-75 years in good health and CMV-seronegative. V and J are TRBV2 and TRBJ2-7; no definite D call. The sample taken for sequencing was PBMCs. The CDR3 reads CASRESTLYEQYF. The CDR3 DNA follows: TGTGCCAGCAGAGAGTCAACCCTATACGAGCAGTACTTC.